Below, 6 T cell receptor beta chains from the same sample are listed, as sequenced in a study of blood T cell repertoires in COVID-19. The protocol was immunoSEQ multiplex PCR, while the TCRdb copy is restricted to in-frame clones and leaves out a portion. This repertoire shows under 170,000 clones, around four fifths found once; its top ten account for about 2%. Sequenced sample: peripheral blood. These receptor sequences come from a man in his 70s with acute or convalescent COVID-19.

V and J are TRBV6-6 and TRBJ2-3; 11 nucleotides agree with TRBD2. V lost 7 bases and J lost 3; bases outside the gene matches: 6. The germline V gene has CDR1 MNHNY and CDR2 SVGAGI (reference sequence). The CDR3 contains 15 residues. CDR3 DNA: TGTGCCAGCACCCCGGGACTAGCGGAAACAGATACGCAGTATTTT. As protein: CASTPGLAETDTQYF.

The chain couples TRBV18 to TRBJ1-1; 11 nucleotides line up with TRBD1. J gave up 4 bases and V 6 bases, and 7 bases lay outside the gene matches. The CDR3 spans 15 residues. Germline CDR1 and CDR2: KGHSH and LQKENI. CDR3 sequence: CASSAAGTGGTEAFF. Written as DNA, the CDR3 is TGTGCCAGCTCGGCCGCCGGGACAGGGGGCACTGAAGCTTTCTTT.

The V and J genes are TRBV7-9 and TRBJ2-3; 7 bases match TRBD2. This CDR3 is 15 amino acids long. Germline V CDR1 and CDR2: SEHNR, FQNEAQ (reference sequence). V lost 5 bases and J lost 5; bases outside the gene matches: 10. The CDR3 is CASSPGEGFQDTQYF. The CDR3, as DNA: TGTGCCAGCAGCCCGGGGGAGGGATTCCAAGATACGCAGTATTTT.

V and J are TRBV24-1 and TRBJ2-3; TRBD1 might be the D (5 bases). V lost 2 bases and J lost 2, with 10 bases in between. CDR1 and CDR2 (germline): KGHDR, SFDVKD. The CDR3 extends over 15 amino acids. The CDR3 loop reads CATSDSRDYTDTQYF. The CDR3 coding sequence is TGTGCCACCAGTGATTCCAGGGATTACACAGATACGCAGTATTTT.

The rearrangement joins TRBV11-3 to TRBJ2-3; TRBD2 agrees at 8 bases. V trimming: 5 bases; J trimming: 1 base; junction bases outside the gene matches: 11. The CDR3 extends over 17 amino acids. From germline, CDR1 is SGHNT and CDR2 YENEEA. The CDR3 nucleotides read TGTGCCAGCAGCAGGGGAGCAGCGGGGGCCGGCACAGATACGCAGTATTTT. It yields the protein CASSRGAAGAGTDTQYF. The full variable domain, completed using reference TRBV11-3 and TRBJ2-3, is EAGVVQSPRYKIIEKKQPVAFWCNPISGHNTLYWYLQNLGQGPELLIRYENEEAVDDSQLPKDRFSAERLKGVDSTLKIQPAELGDSAVYLCASSRGAAGAGTDTQYFGPGTRLTVL.

The V and J genes are TRBV5-6 and TRBJ2-7, with 9 positions matching TRBD2. This CDR3 comprises 14 residues. Germline values: CDR1 SGHDT, CDR2 YYEEEE. Germline trimming cut 3 bases from V and 4 bases from J; bases unmatched to any gene: 5. For the CDR3, the DNA is TGTGCCAGCAGCTGGGCGGGGGGGCCGTACGAGCAGTACTTC. Translation gives CASSWAGGPYEQYF. Complete variable domain (other parts from reference TRBV5-6 and TRBJ2-7): DAGVTQSPTHLIKTRGQQVTLRCSPKSGHDTVSWYQQALGQGPQFIFQYYEEEERQRGNFPDRFSGHQFPNYSSELNVNALLLGDSALYLCASSWAGGPYEQYFGPGTRLTVT.